The 16 T cell receptor beta chains reported below all come from one sample, sequenced in a study of Ad26.COV2.S vaccination and SARS-CoV-2 variants. The repertoire was sequenced with immunoSEQ multiplex PCR; TCRdb's copy has only in-frame clones and lacks some. The sample carries just over 350,000 clones, approximately 85% recorded once. Treatment described: some 20 received Ad26.COV2.S at low or high dose, single or two shots; about 5 received placebo; per-sample allocation not given. Sampling occurred on day 63 after the first vaccine or placebo injection. Sequencing used peripheral blood, obtained in a trial of Ad26.COV2.S vaccine versus placebo. The source of these receptors is a person aged 18-65 years who received the Ad26.COV2.S COVID-19 vaccine or a placebo.

CDR3 loop: CASSYGWTGSYEQYF. As DNA, the CDR3 is TGTGCCAGCAGTTACGGTTGGACAGGGTCCTACGAGCAGTACTTC. The chain couples TRBV6-5 to TRBJ2-7; 8 bases are a match to TRBD1. The CDR3 sequence is 15 residues long. J was trimmed by 1 base and V by 2 bases; bases with no gene match: 4. Germline V lookup: CDR1 MNHEY, CDR2 SVGAGI.

Written as DNA, the CDR3 is TGTGCCAGCAGCGCTGCGATCAGGGGGCAGAACACCGGGGAGCTGTTTTTT. This codes for CASSAAIRGQNTGELFF. The genes are TRBV7-6 and TRBJ2-2, with 8 bases aligning to TRBD1. The germline V gene has CDR1 SGHVS and CDR2 FNYEAQ. The CDR3 length is 17 residues. After removal of 5 bases from V and 1 base from J, the junction contained 9 bases not matched to a gene.

This clone was detected once. The chain links TRBV4-3 to TRBJ2-5; D is perhaps TRBD1 (6 bases). The germline gives CDR1 LGHNA, CDR2 YSLEER. This CDR3 has 13 residues. V was clipped by 2 bases and J by 2 bases, with 6 bases between them. In nucleotides, the CDR3 is TGCGCCAGCAGCCAAAGGGGGCAAGAGACCCAGTACTTC. It specifies CASSQRGQETQYF.

This clone was observed once. The CDR3 loop reads CATSRDVGTGAKLFF. CDR3 coding DNA: TGTGCCACCAGCAGAGATGTTGGGACAGGCGCGAAACTGTTTTTT. The V gene is TRBV15, the J gene TRBJ1-4, with 8 bases identical to TRBD1. The trim removed 0 bases at V and 11 bases at J, leaving 8 bases unmatched. The CDR3 covers 15 residues. CDR1 and CDR2 (germline): LNHNV, YYDKDF (reference sequence).

For the CDR3, the DNA is TGTGCCATCAGTGGCGCCCTCAGGGATAGCAATCAGCCCCAGCATTTT. It yields the protein CAISGALRDSNQPQHF. The genes are TRBV10-3 and TRBJ1-5; tentatively, D is TRBD1 (5 bases). CDR1 is ENHRY, CDR2 SYGVKD, per germline. Trimming stripped 4 bases from V and 0 bases from J, with 13 bases between. This CDR3 spans 16 amino acids.

The chain recombines TRBV18 with TRBJ2-1; 11 bases are shared with TRBD2. The CDR3 has 16 amino acids. Germline loops: CDR1 KGHSH, CDR2 LQKENI. J was trimmed by 8 bases and V by 3 bases; bases with no gene match: 9. The CDR3 DNA reads TGTGCCAGCTCACCTCTAGGAACTAGCGGGAGTTATGAGCAGTTCTTC. It specifies CASSPLGTSGSYEQFF. Filled out from reference TRBV18 and TRBJ2-1, the complete variable domain reads NAGVMQNPRHLVRRRGQEARLRCSPMKGHSHVYWYRQLPEEGLKFMVYLQKENIIDESGMPKERFSAEFPKEGPSILRIQQVVRGDSAAYFCASSPLGTSGSYEQFFGPGTRLTVL.

This clone was detected only once. The chain has TRBV18 and TRBJ2-3; 9 positions agree with TRBD1. V was pared by 3 bases and J by 1 base, with 2 bases of the junction left unmatched. CDR3 length: 15 amino acids. CDR1 KGHSH and CDR2 LQKENI come from the germline V gene. CDR3 amino acids: CASSPGQGRTDTQYF. The CDR3 bases are TGTGCCAGCTCACCGGGACAGGGACGCACAGATACGCAGTATTTT.

The chain uses TRBV10-3 and TRBJ1-3, with TRBD1 as a possible D gene (6 bases). This CDR3 is built from 16 residues. The V end was cut by 3 bases, the J end by 4 bases, with 16 bases between. Germline loops: CDR1 ENHRY, CDR2 SYGVKD. CDR3 amino acids: CAISDIGLTGGNTIYF. In DNA, the CDR3 is TGTGCCATCAGTGATATCGGGCTTACAGGGGGAAACACCATATATTTT.

The chain carries TRBV18 and TRBJ2-7; D is perhaps TRBD1 or TRBD2 (5 bases each). CDR3 length equals 15 residues. Germline V lookup: CDR1 KGHSH, CDR2 LQKENI. V dropped 2 bases and J dropped 0 bases, with 11 bases sitting between them. CDR3 in amino acids: CASSPLVGDSYEQYF. CDR3 nucleotide sequence: TGTGCCAGCTCACCATTGGTGGGGGACTCCTACGAGCAGTACTTC.

J is TRBJ1-2 and V is TRBV18; 10 nucleotides align to TRBD1. Germline V gene sequence: CDR1 KGHSH, CDR2 LQKENI. CDR3 size: 15 residues. V was pared by 6 bases and J by 3 bases, with 7 bases of the junction left unmatched. The CDR3 reads CASSLTGQGDYGYTF. CDR3 nucleotide sequence: TGTGCCAGCTCGCTTACTGGACAGGGGGACTATGGCTACACCTTC.

Only one count was recorded for this clone. The chain carries TRBV24-1 and TRBJ2-7; 7 positions agree with TRBD1. Germline CDR1 and CDR2: KGHDR and SFDVKD. This CDR3 has 14 residues. Unmatched junction bases numbered 5, after V lost 4 bases and J lost 3 bases. CDR3 DNA sequence: TGTGCCACCAGTGAAGGGGGCACAGACTACGAGCAGTACTTC. Its protein product is CATSEGGTDYEQYF.

The rearrangement joins TRBV7-2 to TRBJ2-1; 11 bases agree with TRBD2. J gave up 7 bases and V 5 bases, and 7 bases lay outside the gene matches. Germline V gene data show CDR1 as SGHTA and CDR2 as FQGNSA. The CDR3 covers 15 residues. The CDR3 sequence is CASSPTSGDWNEQFF. The CDR3 DNA sequence: TGTGCCAGCAGCCCGACTAGCGGGGACTGGAATGAGCAGTTCTTC.

The chain employs TRBV19 and TRBJ2-7; 9 bases are shared with TRBD1. The CDR3 totals 17 residues. J lost 2 bases, V lost 1 base, and 9 bases had no gene match. Looked up from germline, CDR1 is LNHDA and CDR2 is SQIVND (reference sequence). The CDR3 coding sequence is TGTGCCAGTAGTATAGCCACCCGGTGGACAGGGGCCTACGAGCAGTACTTC. This translates into CASSIATRWTGAYEQYF.

The rearrangement joins TRBV6-5 to TRBJ2-2, with D perhaps TRBD1 (6 bases). From germline, CDR1 is MNHEY and CDR2 SVGAGI. CDR3 length equals 15 residues. Trimming left V 8 bases short and J 13 bases short, with 26 bases between. The CDR3 region has the DNA TGTGCCAGCCGAACCCGCCTACAGGGAGACCAGTGGCTGTTTTTT. It encodes CASRTRLQGDQWLFF.

This chain joins TRBV7-2 and TRBJ1-6; possible D gene TRBD1, 5 bases. The V gene's germline CDR1 is SGHTA and CDR2 FQGNSA. V gave up 2 bases and J gave up 7 bases, with 12 bases separating them. The length of the CDR3 is 15 residues. CDR3 nucleotide sequence: TGTGCCAGCAGCTTAATCGACAGTCAGAATTCACCCCTCCACTTT. It codes for CASSLIDSQNSPLHF.

This clone was seen ten or more times. Other nucleotide sequences from this sample produce the same CDR3. The chain combines TRBV7-9 with TRBJ2-2, with 9 bases matching TRBD2. The junction had 2 bases not matched to a gene; V was cut back by 5 bases and J by 4 bases. Germline V gene sequence: CDR1 SEHNR, CDR2 FQNEAQ (reference sequence). The CDR3 has 14 residues. The CDR3 coding sequence is TGTGCCAGCAGCCCTAGCGGGACCACCGGGGAGCTGTTTTTT. Translating gives CASSPSGTTGELFF.